The present T cell receptor (beta chain) was sequenced within a study of radiotherapy plus CTLA-4 blockade in lung cancer. Some clones are missing from TCRdb's copy, which holds only in-frame ones; the method was immunoSEQ multiplex PCR. Of about 120,000 clones in the sample, roughly 80% were seen once. Ipilimumab CTLA-4 blockade and focal radiation were given to patients with chemo-refractory metastatic non-small-cell lung cancer. Germline V gives CDR1 SEHNR, CDR2 FQNEAQ (reference sequence). This CDR3 is 14 amino acids long. Trimming at V came to 5 bases and at J to 6 bases, leaving 7 bases not matched to a gene. For this clone: Its antigen is not identified.

Study-wide results and limits: Following radiotherapy plus ipilimumab, tumor-derived TCR clones expanded in the blood.

The sample was peripheral blood, taken from a patient treated with radiotherapy plus ipilimumab. The chain carries TRBV7-9 and TRBJ2-1; 7 bases line up with TRBD1. This receptor was obtained from a human donor with non-small cell lung cancer who had a partial response to radiotherapy plus ipilimumab. The CDR3 reads CASSPGQVSNEQFF. CDR3 nucleotides: TGTGCCAGCAGCCCCGGACAGGTTAGCAATGAGCAGTTCTTC.